The present T cell receptor beta chain was sequenced within a study of CXCR3-negative and CXCR3-positive naive CD8 T cells. Study-wide results and limits: No difference in surface CD5 was seen between naive subsets, and TCR strength was inferred from TRB CDR3 properties. Partially decreased CXCR3 expression was recorded after cryopreservation, and fresh PBMCs were used in most assays. Memory CD8+ T cell repertoires were far less diverse than both naive subsets.

Naive cells were sorted as CD45RO-, CCR7+, CD27+ and CD95-. The germline V gene encodes CDR1 SQVTM and CDR2 ANQGSEA. This CDR3 has 14 residues. Notes on this clonotype: Antigen unknown.

Each TRB cDNA library was prepared by 5' RACE (with UMI labels). TCRdb re-called the 5' RACE reads and shows each CDR3 protein once, DNA omitted. The sample table sets out about 130,000 distinct CDR3 sequences. The sample consisted of naive CXCR3- CD8+ T cells from blood. The subset was: CD45RO-CCR7+CD27+CD95- naive CD8+ T cells lacking CXCR3 (TNR3-). V is TRBV29-1 and J is TRBJ2-5; TCRdb indicates TRBD1, and absent DNA this call remains unverified. This TCR came from a human donor in good health. Some clones in this sample may be carry-over from other donors' samples. The CDR3 sequence is CSVEVSGGGETQYF.